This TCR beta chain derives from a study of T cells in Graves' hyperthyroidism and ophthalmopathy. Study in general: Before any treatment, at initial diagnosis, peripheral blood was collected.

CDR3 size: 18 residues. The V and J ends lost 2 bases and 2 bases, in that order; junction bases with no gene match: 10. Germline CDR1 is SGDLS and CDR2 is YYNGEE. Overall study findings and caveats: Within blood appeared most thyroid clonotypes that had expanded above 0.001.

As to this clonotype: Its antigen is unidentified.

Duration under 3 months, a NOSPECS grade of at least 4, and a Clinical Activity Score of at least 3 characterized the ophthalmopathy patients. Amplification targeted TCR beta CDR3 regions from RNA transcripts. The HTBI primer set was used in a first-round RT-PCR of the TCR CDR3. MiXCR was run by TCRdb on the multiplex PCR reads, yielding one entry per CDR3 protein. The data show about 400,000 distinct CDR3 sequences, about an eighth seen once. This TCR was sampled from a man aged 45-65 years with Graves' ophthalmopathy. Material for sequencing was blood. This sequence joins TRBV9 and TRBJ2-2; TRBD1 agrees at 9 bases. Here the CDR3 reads CASSVQMGQGTNTGELFF. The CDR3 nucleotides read TGTGCCAGCAGCGTCCAAATGGGACAGGGTACTAACACCGGGGAGCTGTTTTTT.